This section outlines one TCR beta chain sequence together with its context. This entry is derived from a study of blood T cell repertoires in COVID-19. Generated by immunoSEQ multiplex PCR, the TCRdb table keeps only in-frame clones and is missing some. This table holds about 500,000 clones, about 85% found once. Germline V gene data show CDR1 as KGHSH and CDR2 as LQKENI. The length of the CDR3 is 17 residues. V lost 5 bases to trimming and J lost 7 bases; unmatched junction nucleotides: 13. This TCR derives from a woman aged 18-29 years who had recovered from COVID-19. What was sequenced was PBMCs or T cells enriched from blood (not recorded which). The chain recombines TRBV18 with TRBJ1-5; 11 bases fit TRBD1. CDR3 nucleotide sequence: TGTGCCAGCTCATTAACTGGGACAGGGGGAACGAGGCAGCCCCAGCATTTT. As protein: CASSLTGTGGTRQPQHF.